These T cell receptor beta chains were read from a single sample in a study of OX40 agonist ivuxolimab in advanced cancers. Profiling relied on immunoSEQ multiplex PCR, and the TCRdb table lists in-frame clones only, not all of them. This table has approximately 82,000 clones, roughly 92% appearing once. The sequenced sample was CD4+ or CD8+ T cells sorted from blood, obtained in a trial of the OX40 agonist ivuxolimab. These TCRs come from an adult with an advanced solid tumor such as melanoma, head and neck, liver or kidney cancer. CDR3s include the opening cysteine and the closing phenylalanine or tryptophan. Each record gives: J gene, V gene, clone size, D gene, CDR3 DNA, CDR3 protein. A D gene is named only where the DNA matches it firmly. The size of a clone is reported for some rows only, either as once, few or many, or as a class for expanded clones.

TRBJ1-5 | TRBV30 | once | TRBD1 | TGTGCCTGGAGTCTTCCCGGACAGGGGATTTTCGCTGCGCGCGACCAAAATCAGCCCCAGCATTTT | CAWSLPGQGIFAARDQNQPQHF
TRBJ2-2 | TRBV28 | once | . | TGTGCCAGCAGCCCTGGGGCCGGGGAGCTGTTTTTT | CASSPGAGELFF
TRBJ2-3 | TRBV11-2 | . | . | TGTGCCAGCAGCTTAGCGGGTGATACGCAGTATTTT | CASSLAGDTQYF
TRBJ2-3 | TRBV29-1 | . | . | TGCAGCGCCCGACCCGGAGGGGATACGCAGTATTTT | CSARPGGDTQYF
TRBJ2-7 | TRBV2 | . | . | TGTGCCAGCACAGCCGGGGACGGAGCCTACGAGCAGTACTTC | CASTAGDGAYEQYF
TRBJ2-4 | TRBV14 | . | . | TGTGCCAGCAGCGAGGGACATCCTTACAAAAACATTCAGTACTTC | CASSEGHPYKNIQYF
TRBJ1-1 | TRBV19 | . | . | TGTGCCAGTAGTGTCCCCACCCAAAGCGCTGAAGCTTTCTTT | CASSVPTQSAEAFF
TRBJ2-7 | TRBV11-3 | . | . | TGTGCCAGCAGTGGGGCCTCCAAGTACGAGCAGTACTTC | CASSGASKYEQYF
TRBJ2-7 | TRBV7-8 | . | TRBD2 | TGTGCCAGCAGCTCCACTGGCGGGAGGGCCGACGAGCAGTACTTC | CASSSTGGRADEQYF
TRBJ1-1 | TRBV6-5 | . | TRBD1 | TGTGCCAGCAGGAAAGAGACAGGGATGAACACTGAAGCTTTCTTT | CASRKETGMNTEAFF
TRBJ2-7 | TRBV11-2 | . | TRBD1 | TGTGCCAGCAGCTCAGGATCCGGGACAGGGGTTGTGGAGCAGTACTTC | CASSSGSGTGVVEQYF
TRBJ1-2 | TRBV19 | . | . | TGTGCCAGTAGAGGGGCACAGGCTAACTATGGCTACACCTTC | CASRGAQANYGYTF
TRBJ1-1 | TRBV6-1 | . | . | TGTGCCAGCAGTGATTGGACGGTGAACACTGAAGCTTTCTTT | CASSDWTVNTEAFF
TRBJ1-1 | TRBV19 | few | . | TGTGCCAGTAGTAGGGAGGTTGGGGGATTGAACACTGAAGCTTTCTTT | CASSREVGGLNTEAFF
TRBJ2-7 | TRBV11-2 | . | . | TGTGCCAGCAGCGGGGGGGCCGGGCTCTCCTACGAGCAGTACTTC | CASSGGAGLSYEQYF
TRBJ2-2 | TRBV5-1 | . | . | TGCGCCAGCAGCCGGTCGCCGCCCGACACCGGGGAGCTGTTTTTT | CASSRSPPDTGELFF
TRBJ1-6 | TRBV7-2 | . | . | TGTGCCAGCAGCTTAGAAAGTAGGTGGGGCAAATCACCCCTCCACTTT | CASSLESRWGKSPLHF
TRBJ1-1 | TRBV30 | . | . | TGTGCCTGGACCAGGTTCATGAACACTGAAGCTTTCTTT | CAWTRFMNTEAFF
TRBJ1-5 | TRBV10-3 | . | . | TGTGCCATCAGGGGCGAGAGCAATCAGCCCCAGCATTTT | CAIRGESNQPQHF
TRBJ2-2 | TRBV6-1 | . | . | TGTGCCAGCAGTGAAAGGGCAGGGGCGAACACCGGGGAGCTGTTTTTT | CASSERAGANTGELFF
TRBJ2-1 | TRBV4-2 | . | TRBD2 | TGTGCCAGCAGCCAAGAGGGGACTAGCGGGACGACATCCTACAATGAGCAGTTCTTC | CASSQEGTSGTTSYNEQFF
TRBJ2-1 | TRBV6-1 | . | TRBD2 | TGTGCCAGCAGTGGGGGACTAGCGGAGCAGTTCTTC | CASSGGLAEQFF
TRBJ2-3 | TRBV11-3 | . | . | TGTGCCAGCAGCTTACAAGACACAGATACGCAGTATTTT | CASSLQDTDTQYF
TRBJ2-4 | TRBV28 | . | TRBD2 | TGTGCCAGCAGTTCAGGGCGCGGGGGAGTAGAAAACATTCAGTACTTC | CASSSGRGGVENIQYF
TRBJ2-2 | TRBV27 | . | . | TGTGCCAGCAGTTACCTAGGATGGAGGGGGGCTGGGGAGCTGTTTTTT | CASSYLGWRGAGELFF
TRBJ1-2 | TRBV27 | once | . | TGTGCCAGCAGTTTGTCGGGTTTGGTTGGCTACACCTTC | CASSLSGLVGYTF
TRBJ2-7 | TRBV30 | . | . | TGTGCCTGGGCCCAGGGATACGAGCAGTACTTC | CAWAQGYEQYF
TRBJ2-3 | TRBV7-9 | . | . | TGTGCCAGCACACCGCTCACAGATACGCAGTATTTT | CASTPLTDTQYF
TRBJ1-2 | TRBV2 | . | TRBD1 | TGTGCCAGCAGACCGGGACAGGGGAGAGGGGATGGCTACACCTTC | CASRPGQGRGDGYTF
TRBJ1-5 | TRBV30 | few | . | TGTGCCTGGAGTCGGACAGAGAATCAGCCCCAGCATTTT | CAWSRTENQPQHF
TRBJ2-5 | TRBV7-9 | . | TRBD2 | TGTGCCAGCAGCATGCCGGGACTAGCGGGAGTAGAGACCCAGTACTTC | CASSMPGLAGVETQYF
TRBJ1-3 | TRBV2 | . | . | TGTGCCAGCAGTGAACGAGAGGGAAACACCATATATTTT | CASSEREGNTIYF
TRBJ1-4 | TRBV19 | . | . | TGTGCCAGTAGGACAGGTGCAACTAATGAAAAACTGTTTTTT | CASRTGATNEKLFF
TRBJ2-1 | TRBV6-6 | . | . | TGTGCCAGCAGTGATGGAAGCTCGCCCTACAATGAGCAGTTCTTC | CASSDGSSPYNEQFF
TRBJ2-5 | TRBV15 | . | TRBD2 | TGTGCCACCAGCAGTCGCGGGGGGGCCATGGGAGAGACCCAGTACTTC | CATSSRGGAMGETQYF
TRBJ2-7 | TRBV18 | . | . | TGTGCCAGCTCACCCAGGGTGCTCTCCGCCTACGAGCAGTACTTC | CASSPRVLSAYEQYF
TRBJ1-2 | TRBV6-1 | . | . | TGTGCCAGCAGTGAAAGTATCAATTCCTATGGCTACACCTTC | CASSESINSYGYTF
TRBJ2-7 | TRBV5-4 | . | TRBD2 | TGTGCCAGCAGCTCACCGGGACTAGCAAGCGAGCAGTACTTC | CASSSPGLASEQYF
TRBJ2-2 | TRBV5-4 | . | TRBD2 | TGTGCCAGCAGCTTCCTTGGGACTAGCGGGGTCACCGGGGAGCTGTTTTTT | CASSFLGTSGVTGELFF
TRBJ2-2 | TRBV9 | . | TRBD1 | TGTGCCAGCAGCGGCGGACAGGGGGTGGCCGGGGAGCTGTTTTTT | CASSGGQGVAGELFF
TRBJ2-5 | TRBV5-4 | . | . | TGTGCCAGCAGCTTAGGAGGGGGGGCCGCAGAGACCCAGTACTTC | CASSLGGGAAETQYF
TRBJ1-5 | TRBV4-2 | . | . | TGTGCCAGCAGCCAAGAGTCGGGCAGGAGGGCAAATCAGCCCCAGCATTTT | CASSQESGRRANQPQHF
TRBJ1-5 | TRBV5-6 | . | . | TGTGCCAGCAGCCTGGGGGGGGCAGGGGCCTATCAGCCCCAGCATTTT | CASSLGGAGAYQPQHF
TRBJ1-2 | TRBV6-1 | . | . | TGTGCCAGCAGTGAATGGACCGACGAAATTGGACAGAGATATGGCTACACCTTC | CASSEWTDEIGQRYGYTF
TRBJ1-4 | TRBV6-1 | . | . | TGTGCCAGCAGTGAGGGGGGGCGATTTGAAAAACTGTTTTTT | CASSEGGRFEKLFF
TRBJ2-5 | TRBV10-3 | . | . | TGTGCCATCAGCTGGATACTGCAAGAGACCCAGTACTTC | CAISWILQETQYF
TRBJ1-3 | TRBV6-5 | . | . | TGTGCCAGCGCCGAGCAGTCCTCCTCTGGAAACACCATATATTTT | CASAEQSSSGNTIYF
TRBJ2-2 | TRBV14 | . | . | TGTGCCAGCAGCCCTTATAACGGCGGGGAGCTGTTTTTT | CASSPYNGGELFF